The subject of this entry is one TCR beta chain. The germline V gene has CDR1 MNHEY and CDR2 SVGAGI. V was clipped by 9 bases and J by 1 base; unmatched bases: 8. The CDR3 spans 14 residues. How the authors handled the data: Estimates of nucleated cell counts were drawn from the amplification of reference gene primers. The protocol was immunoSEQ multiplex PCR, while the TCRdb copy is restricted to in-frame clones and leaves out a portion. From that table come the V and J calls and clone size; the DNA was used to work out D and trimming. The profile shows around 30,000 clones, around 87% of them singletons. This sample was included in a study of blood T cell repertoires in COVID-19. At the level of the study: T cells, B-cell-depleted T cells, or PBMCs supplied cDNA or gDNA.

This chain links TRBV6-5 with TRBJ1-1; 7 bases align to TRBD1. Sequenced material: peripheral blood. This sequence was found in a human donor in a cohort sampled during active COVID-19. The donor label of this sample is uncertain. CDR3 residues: CASPGTVTNTEAFF. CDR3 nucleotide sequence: TGTGCCAGTCCCGGGACAGTTACGAACACTGAAGCTTTCTTT.